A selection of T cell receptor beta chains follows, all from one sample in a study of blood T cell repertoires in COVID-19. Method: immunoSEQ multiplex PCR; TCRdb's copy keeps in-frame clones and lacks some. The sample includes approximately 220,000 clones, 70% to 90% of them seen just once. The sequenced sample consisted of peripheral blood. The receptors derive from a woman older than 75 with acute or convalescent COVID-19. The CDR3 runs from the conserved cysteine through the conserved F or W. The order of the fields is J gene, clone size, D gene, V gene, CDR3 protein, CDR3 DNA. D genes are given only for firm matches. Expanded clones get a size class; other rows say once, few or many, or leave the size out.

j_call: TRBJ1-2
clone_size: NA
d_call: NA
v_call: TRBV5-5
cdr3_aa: CASSPSHSSDGYTF
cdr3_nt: TGTGCCAGCAGCCCCTCCCACAGTTCGGATGGCTACACCTTC

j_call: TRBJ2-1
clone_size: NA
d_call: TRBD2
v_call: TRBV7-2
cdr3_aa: CASSFLAGASGEQFF
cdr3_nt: TGTGCCAGCAGCTTTCTAGCGGGGGCCTCAGGTGAGCAGTTCTTC

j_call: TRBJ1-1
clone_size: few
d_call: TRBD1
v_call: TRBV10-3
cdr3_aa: CAITPGGTANTEAFF
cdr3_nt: TGTGCCATCACTCCCGGCGGGACAGCGAACACTGAAGCTTTCTTT

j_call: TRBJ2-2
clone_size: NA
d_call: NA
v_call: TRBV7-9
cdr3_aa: CASSLVRTGELFF
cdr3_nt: TGTGCCAGCAGCTTAGTGAGGACCGGGGAGCTGTTTTTT

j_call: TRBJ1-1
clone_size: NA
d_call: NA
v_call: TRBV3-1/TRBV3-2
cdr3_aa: CASSHTGYTEAFF
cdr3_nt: TGTGCCAGCAGCCACACAGGGTACACTGAAGCTTTCTTT

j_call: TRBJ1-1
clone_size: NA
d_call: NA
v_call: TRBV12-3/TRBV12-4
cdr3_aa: CASRWSNTEAFF
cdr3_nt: TGTGCCAGCAGGTGGAGTAACACTGAAGCTTTCTTT

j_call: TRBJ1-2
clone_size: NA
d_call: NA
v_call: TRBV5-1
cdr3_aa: CASSLDRVNYGYTF
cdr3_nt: TGCGCCAGCAGCTTGGACAGGGTCAATTATGGCTACACCTTC

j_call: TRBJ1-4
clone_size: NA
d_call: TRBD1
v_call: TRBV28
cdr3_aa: CASSTTGEANEKLFF
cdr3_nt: TGTGCCAGCAGTACAACAGGGGAAGCTAATGAAAAACTGTTTTTT

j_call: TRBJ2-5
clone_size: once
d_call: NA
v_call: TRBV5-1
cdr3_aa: CASSTTGIQETQYF
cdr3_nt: TGCGCCAGCAGTACAACAGGAATCCAAGAGACCCAGTACTTC

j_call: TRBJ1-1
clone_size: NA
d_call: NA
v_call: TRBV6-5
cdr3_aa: CAISQGSEAFF
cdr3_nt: TGTGCCATCAGCCAGGGGAGTGAAGCTTTCTTT

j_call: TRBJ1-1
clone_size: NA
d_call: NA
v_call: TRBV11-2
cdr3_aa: CASSLGPRGRRGTEAFF
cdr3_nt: TGTGCCAGCAGCTTAGGCCCCCGGGGAAGGAGGGGCACTGAAGCTTTCTTT

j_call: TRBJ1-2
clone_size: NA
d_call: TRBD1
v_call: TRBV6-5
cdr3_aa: CASSRDRGEGYTF
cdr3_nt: TGTGCCAGCAGCCGCGACAGGGGAGAAGGCTACACCTTC

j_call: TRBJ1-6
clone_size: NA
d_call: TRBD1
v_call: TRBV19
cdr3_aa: CASSTTGDNSPLHF
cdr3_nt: TGTGCCAGTAGTACGACAGGGGATAATTCACCCCTCCACTTT

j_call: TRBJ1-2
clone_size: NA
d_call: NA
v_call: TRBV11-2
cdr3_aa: CASSLSRTALYRHTF
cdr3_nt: TGTGCCAGCAGCTTATCCCGGACAGCCCTCTATAGGCACACCTTC

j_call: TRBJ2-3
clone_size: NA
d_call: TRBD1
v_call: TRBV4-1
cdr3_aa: CASSQVGQGVTDTQYF
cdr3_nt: TGCGCCAGCAGCCAAGTTGGGCAGGGGGTCACAGATACGCAGTATTTT

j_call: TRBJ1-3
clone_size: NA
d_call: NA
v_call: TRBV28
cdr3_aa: CASSHSPFGMENTIYF
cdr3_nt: TGTGCCAGCAGCCACTCCCCCTTCGGGATGGAAAACACCATATATTTT

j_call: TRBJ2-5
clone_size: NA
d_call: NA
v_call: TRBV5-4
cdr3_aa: CASSLDPGKSGGTQYF
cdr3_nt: TGTGCCAGCAGCTTGGATCCTGGGAAGTCCGGGGGGACCCAGTACTTC